These 3 T cell receptor beta chains came from one sample sequenced in a study of blood T cell repertoires in COVID-19. TCRdb keeps only in-frame clones here, not all; method: immunoSEQ multiplex PCR. The table records about 280,000 clones, around nine tenths of them present only once. Sequencing was carried out using peripheral blood. These receptor sequences come from a man between 40 and 49 years old with active or convalescent COVID-19.

This clone was picked up a small number of times. The chain has TRBV19 and TRBJ2-5; 9 bases fit TRBD2. The length of the CDR3 is 18 residues. With 2 bases clipped from V and 1 base from J, the junction kept 11 bases outside the gene matches. Germline CDR1 is LNHDA and CDR2 is SQIVND (reference sequence). Here the CDR3 reads CASSIRAGGAGRQETQYF. In DNA, the CDR3 is TGTGCCAGTAGTATACGCGCGGGGGGGGCGGGACGCCAAGAGACCCAGTACTTC. The complete variable domain, with remaining parts taken from reference TRBV19 and TRBJ2-5, reads DGGITQSPKYLFRKEGQNVTLSCEQNLNHDAMYWYRQDPGQGLRLIYYSQIVNDFQKGDIAEGYSVSREKKESFPLTVTSAQKNPTAFYLCASSIRAGGAGRQETQYFGPGTRLLVL.

V and J are TRBV28 and TRBJ1-4; D possibly corresponds to TRBD1 (5 bases). V lost 5 bases, J lost 4 bases, and 11 bases lay in between. Germline CDR1 MDHEN, CDR2 SYDVKM. The CDR3 is 14 amino acids. CDR3 nucleotides: TGTGCCAGCAGTCTCGGACATGTTAATGAAAAACTGTTTTTT. This translates into CASSLGHVNEKLFF.

J is TRBJ2-5 and V is TRBV27, with 8 bases lining up with TRBD2. In germline, CDR1 is MNHEY, CDR2 SMNVEV (reference sequence). Germline trimming cut 1 base from V and 2 bases from J; bases unmatched to any gene: 3. The CDR3 totals 15 residues. Here the CDR3 DNA reads TGTGCCAGCAGTTTATATGGCGGGGGGCAAGAGACCCAGTACTTC. Encoded protein: CASSLYGGGQETQYF.